This T cell receptor (beta chain) derives from a study of CD4+ T cells in melanoma. Overall study findings and caveats: CD8+ T cell, macrophage and B cell function reportedly correlated with neoantigen-specific CD4+ T cells. Neoantigen-specific CD4+ T cells in melanoma reportedly had diverse differentiation states.

Only in-frame clones appear in the TCRdb table, and some are missing; sequencing was by immunoSEQ multiplex PCR. The sample carries about 50,000 clones, 89% recorded once. As to this clone: What it recognizes is unknown.

CDR1 and CDR2 (germline): SGHTA, FQGTGA. The CDR3 runs to 18 residues. With V trimmed by 1 base and J by 5 bases, 8 bases remained unmatched. The sequence came from a human donor with melanoma. This sequence joins TRBV7-3 and TRBJ2-2; 12 bases agree with TRBD1. The sequenced material came from peripheral blood. DNA of the CDR3: TGTGCCAGCAGCTTAATCCCCCCGGGACAGGGGGCAACCGGGGAGCTGTTTTTT. The encoded protein is CASSLIPPGQGATGELFF.